The 13 T cell receptor beta chains below come from one sample, sequenced in a study of blood T cells in healthy people across ages (dated by TCRdb to the mid-2010s). Libraries were built with 5' RACE. The instrument given in TCRdb is Illumina HiSeq 2500. A second roughly 6 to 12 cycle PCR used a sample-barcoded 5' primer and a J-beta primer mix. TCRdb trimmed the raw reads at Q25, called clones with MiXCR and kept productive beta chains. Each CDR3 protein gets just one entry, which takes the most common genes and DNA from the rows behind it. Across this sample there are 720,000 or so distinct CDR3 sequences, with approximately 40% seen only once. Around 30% of the sample goes to the ten largest clones. Sequenced sample: blood. Receptors were obtained from a man older than 75 in good health.

The J gene is TRBJ2-5, the V gene TRBV7-2, with D perhaps being TRBD1 or TRBD2 (5 bases each). With 5 bases removed from V and 5 bases from J, the gap between germline ends came to 12 bases. CDR1 is SGHTA and CDR2 is FQGNSA in the germline V gene. The CDR3 sequence is 13 residues long. The DNA for the CDR3 is TGTGCCAGCAGCCAAAACAGGAGGGAGACCCAGTACTTC. It codes for CASSQNRRETQYF.

The table lists this clonotype with a few counts. The CDR3 DNA reads TGTGCCAGCAGCCAAGATTGGGCCCGGACAGCCGAGCAGTACTTC. It encodes CASSQDWARTAEQYF. The chain recombines TRBV14 with TRBJ2-7, with D perhaps matching TRBD1 (6 bases). Trimming left V 0 bases short and J 6 bases short, with 15 bases between. CDR1 and CDR2 (germline): SGHDN, FVKESK. The CDR3 runs 15 residues.

The chain carries TRBV27 and TRBJ2-1; D could derive from TRBD1 or TRBD2 (6 bases each). This CDR3 is 14 amino acids long. The V and J ends lost 5 bases and 4 bases respectively, with 12 bases between them. CDR1 is MNHEY, CDR2 SMNVEV, per germline (reference sequence). The CDR3 bases are TGTGCCAGCAGTATCCGGGGGCCTTACAATGAGCAGTTCTTC. Its translation is CASSIRGPYNEQFF.

V and J are TRBV6-2 or TRBV6-3 and TRBJ1-1, with D possibly matching TRBD1 (6 bases). CDR3 length equals 14 residues. The V and J ends lost 4 bases and 6 bases respectively, with 15 bases between them. Germline loops: CDR1 MNHEY, CDR2 SVGEGT. The CDR3 here is CASSSQGGGAEAFF. CDR3 DNA: TGTGCCAGCAGTTCACAGGGAGGTGGGGCTGAAGCTTTCTTT.

This clonotype was detected only once. V and J are TRBV30 and TRBJ2-1, with 7 bases matching TRBD2. The CDR3 contains 12 residues. Germline V lookup: CDR1 GTSNPN, CDR2 SVGIG (reference sequence). V gave up 4 bases and J gave up 10 bases; unmatched junction bases: 7. The CDR3 sequence: CAWIGGRQEQFF. The CDR3 DNA reads as TGTGCCTGGATCGGCGGGAGACAGGAGCAGTTCTTC.

A few counts support this clonotype. The rearrangement uses TRBV7-2 and TRBJ1-6; TRBD1 agrees at 8 bases. This CDR3 has 15 amino acids. Trimming cost V 2 bases and J 9 bases; bases outside gene matches: 6. The germline V gene has CDR1 SGHTA and CDR2 FQGNSA. The CDR3 sequence is CASSLTQTGASPLHF. In DNA, the CDR3 is TGTGCCAGCAGCTTAACTCAGACAGGGGCTTCACCCCTCCACTTT.

The chain links TRBV7-9 to TRBJ2-7, with 7 bases matching TRBD2. Judging by the DNA end, TRBJ2-5 fits better; the J call may be wrong. The CDR3 covers 15 residues. Germline loops: CDR1 SEHNR, CDR2 FQNEAQ (reference sequence). Here the CDR3 reads CASSLGTIKAETQYF. The CDR3 coding sequence is TGTGCCAGCAGCTTGGGGACTATCAAGGCGGAGACCCAGTACTTC.

There are a few counts of this clonotype. This sequence joins TRBV21-1 and TRBJ1-6; the DNA was not compared with TRBD1, the D call given in the table. TRBV21-1 is assigned pseudogene status. This CDR3 has 15 amino acids. CDR3 nucleotides: TGTGCCAGCAGCAAGTCCCACGGGACCGATTCACCCCTCCACTTT. It is translated as CASSKSHGTDSPLHF.

This chain joins TRBV9 and TRBJ2-3; 12 bases map to TRBD2. Germline V gene lookup returns CDR1 SGDLS and CDR2 YYNGEE. The CDR3 has 15 residues. V gave up 5 bases and J gave up 3 bases; unmatched junction bases: 4. The CDR3 sequence is CASSTSGGKTDTQYF. Here the CDR3 DNA reads TGTGCCAGCAGTACTAGCGGGGGGAAGACAGATACGCAGTATTTT.

With respect to this clonotype: A read error is possible here, since a much larger clone lies one base away. V gene TRBV7-3 combines with J gene TRBJ2-7, with 10 positions matching TRBD2. V gave up 2 bases and J gave up 7 bases; unmatched junction bases: 8. In germline, CDR1 is SGHTA, CDR2 FQGTGA. The CDR3 is made up of 15 amino acids. The CDR3 protein is CASSLDLAGVNEQYF. The CDR3 coding sequence is TGTGCCAGCAGCTTAGACCTAGCGGGAGTAAATGAGCAGTACTTC.

This clonotype was counted ten times or more. CDR3 DNA: TGTGCCATCTCAAGACTAGCGGGAAATGACCGGTTGGATACGCAGTATTTT. Translating it yields CAISRLAGNDRLDTQYF. The J gene is TRBJ2-3, the V gene TRBV10-3; TRBD2 matches at 11 bases. The trim removed 8 bases at V and 6 bases at J, leaving 16 bases unmatched. The CDR3 consists of 17 residues. Per germline, CDR1 ENHRY and CDR2 SYGVKD.

CDR3 coding DNA: TGTGCCAGCACGGCAGGTAGCGGGGGAAACAATGAGCAGTTCTTC. It is translated as CASTAGSGGNNEQFF. The V and J genes are TRBV7-9 and TRBJ2-1, with 9 bases lining up with TRBD2. CDR3 length equals 15 residues. V shed 7 bases and J 5 bases; nucleotides not matched to a gene: 9. The germline V gene has CDR1 SEHNR and CDR2 FQNEAQ (reference sequence).

This clonotype was found many times. This chain uses TRBV12-3 or TRBV12-4 with TRBJ2-7; D is ambiguous. With 5 bases removed from V and 2 bases from J, the gap between germline ends came to 10 bases. The CDR3 is 13 residues long. The CDR3 region has the DNA TGTGCCAGCAGTGATCATGGTACCTACGAGCAGTACTTC. It specifies CASSDHGTYEQYF.